A selection of T cell receptor beta chains follows, all from one sample in a study of shared clonotypes between healthy human individuals. Produced via immunoSEQ multiplex PCR; TCRdb's table is partial and in-frame only. The sample shows nearly 2 million clones, about 95% of them seen only once. The sequenced material came from naive CD8+ T cells sorted from blood. These receptors all stem from a man between 18 and 35 years old in good health. Both conserved end residues are part of each CDR3. The order of the fields is D gene, clone size, J gene, V gene, CDR3 protein, CDR3 DNA. A D gene is named only where the DNA matches it firmly. The size entry is marked missing in some rows and otherwise reads once, few, many or a size class.

>NA|once|TRBJ2-5|TRBV28
CASRPVYPRGSTQETQYF
TGTGCCAGCAGACCAGTGTATCCGCGGGGCTCGACCCAAGAGACCCAGTACTTC
>TRBD2|NA|TRBJ2-1|TRBV7-9
CASSLYAGADDEQFF
TGTGCCAGCAGCTTATACGCGGGAGCTGATGATGAGCAGTTCTTC
>NA|NA|TRBJ2-2|TRBV5-6
CASSSTELNTGELFF
TGTGCCAGCAGCTCGACGGAATTGAACACCGGGGAGCTGTTTTTT
>TRBD2|NA|TRBJ2-1|TRBV7-9
CASKAGGPYNEQFF
TGTGCCAGCAAAGCGGGGGGCCCCTACAATGAGCAGTTCTTC
>TRBD2|NA|TRBJ2-3|TRBV10-2
CASSLTTSLQDTQYF
TGCGCCAGCAGCCTGACGACTAGCTTACAAGATACGCAGTATTTT
>NA|once|TRBJ1-5|TRBV6-4
CASSDSITDSPDSNQPQHF
TGTGCCAGCAGTGACTCGATTACGGACAGCCCAGATAGCAATCAGCCCCAGCATTTT
>NA|NA|TRBJ2-4|TRBV10-3
CAIGEGSGWDIQYF
TGTGCCATCGGAGAAGGGTCAGGATGGGACATTCAGTACTTC
>TRBD2|NA|TRBJ2-1|TRBV6-1
CASSDVAGGYNEQFF
TGTGCCAGCAGTGATGTTGCGGGAGGATACAATGAGCAGTTCTTC
>NA|NA|TRBJ1-1|TRBV4-2
CASSQEEGIDTEAFF
TGTGCCAGCAGCCAAGAGGAGGGGATTGACACTGAAGCTTTCTTT
>TRBD1|NA|TRBJ2-7|TRBV9
CASSGRDRGVYEQYF
TGTGCCAGCAGCGGCCGGGACAGGGGAGTGTACGAGCAGTACTTC
>NA|NA|TRBJ1-4|TRBV11-2
CASSFSGEKLFF
TGTGCCAGCAGCTTCTCGGGCGAAAAACTGTTTTTT
>TRBD1|NA|TRBJ2-3|TRBV6-1
CASSSRTGELDTQYF
TGTGCCAGCAGTAGTAGGACAGGGGAATTAGATACGCAGTATTTT
>TRBD1|NA|TRBJ2-3|TRBV27
CASSLRDRITDTQYF
TGTGCCAGCAGTTTAAGGGACAGGATCACAGATACGCAGTATTTT
>NA|NA|TRBJ2-5|TRBV30
CAWSPEPWKETQYF
TGTGCCTGGAGCCCGGAACCGTGGAAAGAGACCCAGTACTTC
>NA|NA|TRBJ1-5|TRBV2
CASSEAAGGDQPQHF
TGTGCCAGCAGTGAAGCTGCGGGGGGGGATCAGCCCCAGCATTTT
>TRBD1|NA|TRBJ2-7|TRBV29-1
CSVGPTGGSYEQYF
TGCAGCGTTGGGCCAACAGGGGGCTCCTACGAGCAGTACTTC
>NA|NA|TRBJ1-2|TRBV7-3
CASSSQPQDDYGYTF
TGTGCCAGCAGCTCACAGCCACAGGACGACTATGGCTACACCTTC
>NA|few|TRBJ1-2|TRBV5-1
CASSLVGDGYTF
TGCGCCAGCAGCTTGGTGGGTGATGGCTACACCTTC
>NA|NA|TRBJ1-4|TRBV5-4
CASSKKDTNNEKLFF
TGTGCCAGCAGCAAAAAGGACACAAATAATGAAAAACTGTTTTTT
>TRBD1|NA|TRBJ1-1|TRBV6-5
CASSPDRVEAFF
TGTGCCAGCAGTCCCGACAGGGTTGAAGCTTTCTTT
>NA|NA|TRBJ1-2|TRBV9
CASSPTRTSYGYTF
TGTGCCAGCAGCCCTACGAGGACGAGCTATGGCTACACCTTC
>NA|NA|TRBJ2-3|TRBV9
CASSNNERTEDTDTQYF
TGTGCCAGCAGCAACAACGAGAGGACGGAAGACACAGATACGCAGTATTTT
>NA|once|TRBJ2-5|TRBV5-1
CASSLIQGSETQYF
TGCGCCAGCAGCTTGATTCAGGGAAGTGAGACCCAGTACTTC
>TRBD2|NA|TRBJ2-2|TRBV19
CATQRESGTGELFF
TGTGCCACCCAGCGGGAGTCGGGCACCGGGGAGCTGTTTTTT
>NA|NA|TRBJ2-7|TRBV6-1
CASSEEEVSSYEQYF
TGTGCCAGCAGTGAAGAAGAGGTTTCCTCCTACGAGCAGTACTTC
>NA|NA|TRBJ2-5|TRBV28
CASSKMTSRGWETQYF
TGTGCCAGCAGTAAGATGACCAGTCGGGGATGGGAGACCCAGTACTTC
>NA|NA|TRBJ1-1|TRBV6-5
CASSFEGGNTEAFF
TGTGCCAGCAGTTTCGAGGGGGGGAACACTGAAGCTTTCTTT
>NA|NA|TRBJ1-1|TRBV5-4
CASSPPGRLTNTEAFF
TGTGCCAGCAGCCCCCCAGGGAGGCTGACGAACACTGAAGCTTTCTTT
>NA|NA|TRBJ2-7|TRBV7-9
CASSLVPSAFYEQYF
TGTGCCAGCAGCTTAGTTCCAAGTGCATTCTACGAGCAGTACTTC
>NA|NA|TRBJ2-7|TRBV18
CASSPLQGGAYEQYF
TGTGCCAGCTCACCACTACAGGGGGGGGCCTACGAGCAGTACTTC
>TRBD2|NA|TRBJ2-1|TRBV2
CARSSIRQETSARYNEQFF
TGTGCCAGGTCATCGATTAGGCAAGAGACTAGCGCACGCTACAATGAGCAGTTCTTC
>NA|NA|TRBJ1-4|TRBV29-1
CSAVRSEKLFF
TGCAGCGCCGTAAGAAGTGAAAAACTGTTTTTT
>NA|NA|TRBJ1-6|TRBV19
CASLDPGYNSPLHF
TGTGCCAGTCTAGACCCCGGCTATAATTCACCCCTCCACTTT
>NA|NA|TRBJ2-4|TRBV10-1
CASSESGNIQYF
TGCGCCAGCAGTGAGTCTGGAAACATTCAGTACTTC
>NA|NA|TRBJ2-7|TRBV29-1
CSVIQDSYEQYF
TGCAGCGTTATTCAAGATTCCTACGAGCAGTACTTC
>TRBD1|NA|TRBJ2-7|TRBV19
CASSKRGTEFSYEQYF
TGTGCCAGTAGCAAAAGGGGGACAGAATTCTCCTACGAGCAGTACTTC
>NA|once|TRBJ2-2|TRBV6-5
CATALYRNTGELFF
TGTGCCACCGCCTTGTACAGAAACACCGGGGAGCTGTTTTTT
>NA|NA|TRBJ1-2|TRBV21-1
CASSKVGTGSYGYTF
NA
>NA|NA|TRBJ2-7|TRBV13
CASSLAGQGRYEQYF
TGTGCCAGCAGCTTAGCAGGGCAGGGAAGGTACGAGCAGTACTTC
>NA|NA|TRBJ2-5|TRBV7-9
CASSSPRGSEQETQYF
TGTGCCAGCAGCTCCCCGAGAGGGAGTGAGCAAGAGACCCAGTACTTC
>NA|NA|TRBJ1-2|TRBV11-2
CASSFAAGANYGYTF
TGTGCCAGCAGCTTTGCCGCTGGGGCTAACTATGGCTACACCTTC
>NA|NA|TRBJ2-3|TRBV4-2
CASSQEILAYTDTQYF
TGTGCCAGCAGCCAAGAAATCCTAGCCTACACAGATACGCAGTATTTT
>TRBD2|once|TRBJ2-1|TRBV13
CASSYGTSDDEQFF
TGTGCCAGCAGCTATGGGACTAGCGACGATGAGCAGTTCTTC
>NA|NA|TRBJ1-6|TRBV5-1
CASSADGDSYNSPLHF
TGCGCCAGCAGCGCGGACGGGGACTCCTATAATTCACCCCTCCACTTT
>TRBD1|once|TRBJ2-1|TRBV11-3
CASSLFGQGNEQFF
TGTGCCAGCAGCTTATTTGGACAGGGGAATGAGCAGTTCTTC